A single sample is the source of the 18 T cell receptor beta chains below, sequenced in a study of cytomegalovirus exposure and HLA in healthy donors. PCR used 60 Vbeta primers and 13 Jbeta primers. Sequenced by immunoSEQ multiplex PCR; TCRdb stores in-frame clones only, minus some. The table has some 130,000 clones, 77% seen once. Sequenced material: PBMCs. Every receptor here comes from a male donor in good health and CMV-seropositive.

The chain carries TRBV2 and TRBJ2-6; tentatively, D is TRBD1 (5 bases). CDR1 is SNHLY and CDR2 is FYNNEI in the germline V gene. V was shortened by 6 bases and J by 1 base, with 10 bases between the two germline ends. CDR3 length: 15 amino acids. CDR3 DNA: TGTGCCAGCAGAGTACCAGGGTCTGGGGCCAACGTCCTGACTTTC. Its protein is CASRVPGSGANVLTF.

The chain links TRBV4-1 to TRBJ2-4; D may be TRBD2 (5 bases). The CDR3 loop spans 16 amino acids. CDR1 is MGHRA and CDR2 is YSYEKL in the germline V gene. The ends were cut back, 0 bases at V and 5 bases at J, with 14 bases in the middle. The CDR3: CASSQDLAFSQNIQYF. CDR3 DNA sequence: TGCGCCAGCAGCCAAGACCTAGCATTTAGCCAAAACATTCAGTACTTC.

This sequence joins TRBV6-5 and TRBJ2-7; D unresolved. V shed 0 bases and J shed 1 base, with 13 bases lying between them. This CDR3 has 16 amino acids. In germline, CDR1 is MNHEY, CDR2 SVGAGI. This CDR3 reads CASSYSGGTHSYEQYF. CDR3 bases: TGTGCCAGCAGTTACTCAGGCGGTACCCATTCCTACGAGCAGTACTTC.

This clone was seen just once. The V call is TRBV15, the J call TRBJ2-6; the match to TRBD1 covers 8 bases. V shed 0 bases, J shed 0 bases, and the junction held 7 bases outside the gene matches. The CDR3 is 19 amino acids. The germline V gene encodes CDR1 LNHNV and CDR2 YYDKDF (reference sequence). The CDR3 loop is CATSRDRGTGDSGANVLTF. CDR3 in DNA: TGTGCCACCAGCAGAGATCGAGGGACAGGAGACTCTGGGGCCAACGTCCTGACTTTC.

This chain links TRBV10-3 with TRBJ2-2; 10 bases are a match to TRBD1. CDR3 length: 14 amino acids. V was clipped by 9 bases and J by 5 bases; unmatched bases: 6. Germline V gene data show CDR1 as ENHRY and CDR2 as SYGVKD. The CDR3 nucleotides read TGTGCCATGGGACAGGGGAGGGAAACCGGGGAGCTGTTTTTT. The encoded protein is CAMGQGRETGELFF.

This chain's CDR3 is CASTLQGVSIYEQYF. CDR3 in DNA: TGTGCCAGCACCCTACAGGGTGTCAGCATCTACGAGCAGTACTTC. This chain uses TRBV28 with TRBJ2-7, with a possible D match to TRBD1 (6 bases). Germline assignment: CDR1 MDHEN and CDR2 SYDVKM. Trimming left V 7 bases short and J 3 bases short, with 19 bases between. The CDR3 consists of 15 residues.

This chain links TRBV7-8 with TRBJ1-2; D is unclear. The CDR3 spans 13 residues. V was pared by 4 bases and J by 4 bases, with 10 bases between. CDR1 is SGHVS, CDR2 FQNEAQ, per germline. The CDR3: CASSSTQIYGYTF. In DNA, the CDR3 is TGTGCCAGCAGCTCGACACAGATCTATGGCTACACCTTC. Variable domain in full (rest from reference TRBV7-8 and TRBJ1-2): GAGVSQSPRYKVAKRGQDVALRCDPISGHVSLFWYQQALGQGPEFLTYFQNEAQLDKSGLPSDRFFAERPEGSVSTLKIQRTQQEDSAVYLCASSSTQIYGYTFGSGTRLTVV.

This clone has just one count. Other DNA sequences in the same sample also yield this CDR3. The rearrangement joins TRBV18 to TRBJ2-1; D gene unclear. Trimming stripped 3 bases from V and 3 bases from J, with 12 bases between. Germline V CDR1 and CDR2: KGHSH, LQKENI. The CDR3 has 15 amino acids. CDR3 DNA: TGTGCCAGCTCACCCTTGGTCTCAGACTACAATGAGCAGTTCTTC. Translating gives CASSPLVSDYNEQFF.

The gene calls are TRBV27 and TRBJ1-1; D gene ambiguous. There are 16 residues in the CDR3. Per germline, CDR1 MNHEY and CDR2 SMNVEV (reference sequence). V lost 2 bases and J lost 3, with 16 bases in between. Written as DNA, the CDR3 is TGTGCCAGCAGTTTAGACGTCACCGGAGGGTACACTGAAGCTTTCTTT. It is translated as CASSLDVTGGYTEAFF.

A few counts support this clone. The gene calls are TRBV7-2 and TRBJ1-1; D is uncertain. With 5 bases removed from V and 0 bases from J, the gap between germline ends came to 16 bases. Germline values: CDR1 SGHTA, CDR2 FQGNSA. The CDR3 totals 16 residues. This chain's CDR3 is CASSLPVGVVNTEAFF. The DNA for the CDR3 is TGTGCCAGCAGCCTCCCTGTCGGGGTCGTGAACACTGAAGCTTTCTTT.

The V and J genes are TRBV7-2 and TRBJ2-2; TRBD1 might be the D (6 bases). Germline-derived CDR1 and CDR2 are SGHTA and FQGNSA. V was pared by 5 bases and J by 1 base, with 11 bases between. CDR3 length: 15 residues. The CDR3 DNA reads as TGTGCCAGCAGCCTCAGGACAGAGAACACCGGGGAGCTGTTTTTT. It encodes CASSLRTENTGELFF.

This clone was observed a few times. Compared with germline, one end of the junction differs, possibly owing to a read error. The chain couples TRBV7-9 to TRBJ2-1; D is possibly TRBD2 (6 bases). The CDR3 has 16 amino acids. Germline lookup yields CDR1 SEHNR and CDR2 FQNEAQ (reference sequence). CDR3 nucleotides: TGTTCCAGCAGCCAGTCCGGGACTCCGCCCTACAATGAGCAGTTCTTC. Translated, it gives CSSSQSGTPPYNEQFF.

The V and J genes are TRBV14 and TRBJ2-7; D unresolved. CDR3 length: 12 residues. V was cut by 5 bases and J by 4 bases, with 9 bases left in between. The germline V gene has CDR1 SGHDN and CDR2 FVKESK. The CDR3: CASSYIIYEQYF. The CDR3 bases are TGTGCCAGCAGCTACATTATTTACGAGCAGTACTTC.

This chain uses TRBV11-2 with TRBJ1-6; no definite D call. Trimming removed 3 bases from V and 8 bases from J, with 11 bases in between. Germline-derived CDR1 and CDR2 are SGHAT and FQNNGV. The CDR3 extends over 14 amino acids. DNA of the CDR3: TGTGCCAGCAGCTTGTTGGGCCAGTATTCACCCCTCCACTTT. Translated: CASSLLGQYSPLHF.

V gene TRBV6-5 combines with J gene TRBJ1-1; D is uncertain. CDR3 size: 13 residues. V was cut by 6 bases and J by 3 bases, with 11 bases left in between. CDR1 MNHEY and CDR2 SVGAGI come from the germline V gene. CDR3: CASSRTDYTEAFF. The DNA for the CDR3 is TGTGCCAGCAGCCGGACTGATTACACTGAAGCTTTCTTT.

The chain employs TRBV19 and TRBJ1-2; unclear D gene. Germline loops: CDR1 LNHDA, CDR2 SQIVND (reference sequence). The CDR3 runs to 18 residues. The V and J ends lost 6 bases and 8 bases respectively, with 31 bases between them. The CDR3 nucleotides read TGTGCCAGTAGAAGCGCCTCAGAGAGGCAGATCCTTTATAGCGGCTACACCTTC. It is translated as CASRSASERQILYSGYTF.

This clone was observed a handful of times. This chain uses TRBV7-3 with TRBJ2-1, with 9 bases identical to TRBD2. Germline CDR1 reads SGHTA; CDR2 reads FQGTGA. The CDR3 is made up of 16 amino acids. The V segment lost 5 bases and the J segment 1 base; nucleotides outside the gene matches: 6. CDR3 coding DNA: TGTGCCAGCAGCCCCAACAGCGGGAGGTCCTACAATGAGCAGTTCTTC. Amino acid sequence: CASSPNSGRSYNEQFF.

In its sample, this clone is medium-sized. V usage is TRBV20-1 and J usage is TRBJ2-7; D unresolved. CDR1 and CDR2 from the germline V gene are DFQATT and SNEGSKA (reference sequence). Between the trimmed V and J ends, which lost 0 bases and 7 bases, there was a span of 7 bases. The CDR3 contains 11 residues. Here the CDR3 reads CSAREVREQYF. CDR3 sequence (DNA): TGCAGTGCTAGAGAGGTCCGGGAGCAGTACTTC.